This T cell receptor (beta chain) was recorded in a study of early stage breast cancer tumors. Study information: Approximately 10-fold was the mean read coverage per sample.

The V gene end was trimmed by 5 bases and the J gene end by 6 bases; junction bases not matched to a gene: 6. This CDR3 spans 14 amino acids. The germline gives CDR1 MNHEY, CDR2 SVGAGI. Data came from immunoSEQ multiplex PCR; TCRdb stores just in-frame clones and leaves some out. This sample has about 7,600 clones; approximately 65% occur once, and the top ten carry more than 6.5%. What was sequenced was breast tumor tissue. The chain uses TRBV6-5 and TRBJ2-1; 8 nucleotides agree with TRBD2. The TCR comes from a person aged 65-85 years with breast cancer. The CDR3 reads CASSELAEFNEQFF. CDR3 in DNA: TGTGCCAGCAGTGAACTAGCGGAGTTCAATGAGCAGTTCTTC.